Listed below are T cell receptor beta chains from one sample, sequenced in a study of blood T cell repertoires in COVID-19. The repertoire was sequenced with immunoSEQ multiplex PCR; TCRdb's copy has only in-frame clones and lacks some. The sample has about 99,000 clones; 84% are singletons. Material: peripheral blood. These receptors were collected from a man in his 70s with active or convalescent COVID-19. The CDR3 runs from the conserved cysteine through the conserved F or W. A D gene is named only where the DNA matches it firmly. Where a row states a size, it is once, few, many or the class of an expanded clone; other rows omit it.

abundance	v_gene	j_gene	d_gene	CDR3nt	CDR3aa
-	TRBV7-9	TRBJ1-1	-	TGTGCCAGCAGCAAAACTAGGACTGAAGCTTTCTTT	CASSKTRTEAFF
-	TRBV7-3	TRBJ2-7	-	TGTGCCAGCAGCCTCGTGGGGGGCTACGAGCAGTACTTC	CASSLVGGYEQYF
-	TRBV7-2	TRBJ2-1	-	TGTGCCAGCAGCTTAGCTGGCCTAGCAAGCCAAACTGAGCAGTTCTTC	CASSLAGLASQTEQFF
-	TRBV7-2	TRBJ2-2	-	TGTGCCAGCAGTTCAAAGCATCAGGCCGGGGAGCTGTTTTTT	CASSSKHQAGELFF
-	TRBV2	TRBJ1-1	TRBD1	TGTGCCAGCAAATCAGACAGGGGATGGACTGAAGCTTTCTTT	CASKSDRGWTEAFF
-	TRBV7-2	TRBJ2-1	TRBD2	TGTGCCAGCAGCTCCGGGACTAGCGGGGATAATGAGCAGTTCTTC	CASSSGTSGDNEQFF
-	TRBV12-3/TRBV12-4	TRBJ2-2	-	TGTGCCAGCAGCCGGTCCGACACCGGGGAGCTGTTTTTT	CASSRSDTGELFF
few	TRBV7-2	TRBJ1-3	-	TGTGCCAGCAGCTTTTTCAACTCTGGAAACACCATATATTTT	CASSFFNSGNTIYF
-	TRBV5-1	TRBJ2-3	TRBD2	TGCGCCAGCAGCCAGCCGGTCTCGGGACTAGTTGTCGGTACGCAGTATTTT	CASSQPVSGLVVGTQYF
-	TRBV18	TRBJ2-7	TRBD1	TGTGCCAGCTCATTTGGACAGGAAAGCTACGAGCAGTACTTC	CASSFGQESYEQYF
-	TRBV5-4	TRBJ1-1	-	TGTGCCAGCAGCTCTGACTGGACTCTTGAAGCTTTCTTT	CASSSDWTLEAFF
-	TRBV3-1/TRBV3-2	TRBJ2-7	TRBD2	TGTGCCAGCAGCCAAGAGCCGACTAGCGGGCTGTACTTC	CASSQEPTSGLYF
-	TRBV28	TRBJ2-3	TRBD2	TGTGCCAGCAGTTTTGGGGTAGCGGGGGACAGCACAGATACGCAGTATTTT	CASSFGVAGDSTDTQYF
-	TRBV6-6	TRBJ2-2	-	TGTGCCAGCAGGCAGGGGGGAGACACCGGGGAGCTGTTTTTT	CASRQGGDTGELFF
-	TRBV6-2/TRBV6-3	TRBJ1-1	TRBD1	TGTGCCAGCAGCCCTACCGGGACAGCCATGAACACTGAAGCTTTCTTT	CASSPTGTAMNTEAFF
-	TRBV3-1/TRBV3-2	TRBJ1-5	-	TGTGCCAGCAGCCAAGACGAGGGAAGCTGGGAAAATAGCAATCAGCCCCAGCATTTT	CASSQDEGSWENSNQPQHF
-	TRBV6-2/TRBV6-3	TRBJ2-3	TRBD1	TGTGCCAGCAGTCTACAGGGGGCTAGCACAGATACGCAGTATTTT	CASSLQGASTDTQYF